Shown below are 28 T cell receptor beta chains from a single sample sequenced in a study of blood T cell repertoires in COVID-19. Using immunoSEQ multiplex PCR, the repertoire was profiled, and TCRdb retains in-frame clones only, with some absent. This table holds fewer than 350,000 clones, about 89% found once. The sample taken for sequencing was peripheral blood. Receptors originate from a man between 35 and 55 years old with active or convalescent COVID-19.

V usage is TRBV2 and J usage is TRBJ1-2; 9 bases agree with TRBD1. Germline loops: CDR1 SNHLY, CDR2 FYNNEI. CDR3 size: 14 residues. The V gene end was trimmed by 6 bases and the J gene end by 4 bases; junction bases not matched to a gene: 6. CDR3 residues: CASSLQGATYGYTF. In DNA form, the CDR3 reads TGTGCCAGCAGCTTACAGGGGGCGACCTATGGCTACACCTTC.

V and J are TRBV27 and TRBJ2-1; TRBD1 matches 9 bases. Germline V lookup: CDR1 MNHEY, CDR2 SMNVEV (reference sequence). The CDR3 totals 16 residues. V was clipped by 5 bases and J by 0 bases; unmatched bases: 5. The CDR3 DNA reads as TGTGCCAGCAGTCATACAGGGGGCAACTCCTACAATGAGCAGTTCTTC. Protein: CASSHTGGNSYNEQFF.

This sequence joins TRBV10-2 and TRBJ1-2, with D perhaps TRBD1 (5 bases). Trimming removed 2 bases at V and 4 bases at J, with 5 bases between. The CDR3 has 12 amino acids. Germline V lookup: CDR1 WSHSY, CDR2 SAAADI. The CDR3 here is CASSERGYGYTF. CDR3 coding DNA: TGCGCCAGCAGTGAGAGGGGCTATGGCTACACCTTC.

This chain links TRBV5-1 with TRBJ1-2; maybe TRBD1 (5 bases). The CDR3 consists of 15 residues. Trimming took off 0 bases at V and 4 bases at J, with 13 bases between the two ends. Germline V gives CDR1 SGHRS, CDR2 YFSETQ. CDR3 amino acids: CASSLGSSDSYGYTF. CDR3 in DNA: TGCGCCAGCAGCTTGGGGTCTAGCGACAGCTATGGCTACACCTTC.

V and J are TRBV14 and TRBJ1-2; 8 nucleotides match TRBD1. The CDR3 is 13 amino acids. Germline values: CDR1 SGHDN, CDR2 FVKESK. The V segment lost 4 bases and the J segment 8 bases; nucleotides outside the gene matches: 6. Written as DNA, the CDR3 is TGTGCCAGCAGCCCGACAGGGGTCGGGGGCTACACCTTC. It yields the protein CASSPTGVGGYTF.

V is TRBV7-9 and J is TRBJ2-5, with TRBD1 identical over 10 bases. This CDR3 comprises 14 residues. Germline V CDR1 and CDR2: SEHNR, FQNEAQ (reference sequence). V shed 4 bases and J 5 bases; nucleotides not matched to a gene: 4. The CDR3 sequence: CASSSGQGLETQYF. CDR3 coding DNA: TGTGCCAGCAGCTCGGGACAGGGGCTGGAGACCCAGTACTTC.

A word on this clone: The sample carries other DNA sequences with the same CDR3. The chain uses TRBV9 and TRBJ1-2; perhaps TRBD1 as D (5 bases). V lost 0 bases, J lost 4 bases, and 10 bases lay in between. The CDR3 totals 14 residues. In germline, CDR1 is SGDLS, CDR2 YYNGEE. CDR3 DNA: TGTGCCAGCAGCGTAGATAGGGGAGGCTATGGCTACACCTTC. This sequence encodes CASSVDRGGYGYTF.

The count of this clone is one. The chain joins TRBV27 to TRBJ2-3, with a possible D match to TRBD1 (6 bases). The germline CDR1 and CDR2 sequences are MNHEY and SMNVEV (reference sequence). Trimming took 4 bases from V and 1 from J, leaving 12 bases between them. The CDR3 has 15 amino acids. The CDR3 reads CASSSTGSRTDTQYF. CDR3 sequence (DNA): TGTGCCAGCAGTTCAACAGGGTCCCGCACAGATACGCAGTATTTT.

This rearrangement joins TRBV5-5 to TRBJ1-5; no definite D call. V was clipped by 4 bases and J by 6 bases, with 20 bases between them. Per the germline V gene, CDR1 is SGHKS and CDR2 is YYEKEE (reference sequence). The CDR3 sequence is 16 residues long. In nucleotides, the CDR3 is TGTGCCAGCAGCCGAGGGTTGTCAGAGGTCGGTCAGCCCCAGCATTTT. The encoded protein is CASSRGLSEVGQPQHF. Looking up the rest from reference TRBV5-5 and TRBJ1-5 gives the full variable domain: DAGVTQSPTHLIKTRGQQVTLRCSPISGHKSVSWYQQVLGQGPQFIFQYYEKEERGRGNFPDRFSARQFPNYSSELNVNALLLGDSALYLCASSRGLSEVGQPQHFGDGTRLSIL.

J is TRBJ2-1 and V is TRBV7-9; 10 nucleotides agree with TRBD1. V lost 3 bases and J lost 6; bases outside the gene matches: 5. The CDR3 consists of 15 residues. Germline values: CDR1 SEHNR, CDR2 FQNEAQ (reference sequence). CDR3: CASSLGQGTGNEQFF. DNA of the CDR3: TGTGCCAGCAGCTTGGGACAGGGGACCGGCAATGAGCAGTTCTTC.

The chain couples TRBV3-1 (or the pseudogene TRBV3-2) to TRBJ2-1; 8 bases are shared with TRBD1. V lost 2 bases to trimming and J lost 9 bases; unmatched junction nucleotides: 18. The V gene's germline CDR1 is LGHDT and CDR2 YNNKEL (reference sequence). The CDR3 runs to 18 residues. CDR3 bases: TGTGCCAGCAGCCAACGTTCAGGGGGCGCAGGCGGAGCGGGTGAGCAGTTCTTC. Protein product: CASSQRSGGAGGAGEQFF.

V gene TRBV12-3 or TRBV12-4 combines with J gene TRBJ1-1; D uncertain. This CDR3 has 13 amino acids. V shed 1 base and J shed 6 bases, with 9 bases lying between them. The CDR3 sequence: CASSLVGRAEAFF. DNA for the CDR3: TGTGCCAGCAGTTTAGTGGGTCGGGCTGAAGCTTTCTTT.

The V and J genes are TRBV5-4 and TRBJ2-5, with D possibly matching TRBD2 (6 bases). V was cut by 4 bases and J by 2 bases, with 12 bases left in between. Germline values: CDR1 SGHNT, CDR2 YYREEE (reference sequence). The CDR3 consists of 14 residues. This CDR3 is CASSPATRQETQYF. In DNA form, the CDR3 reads TGTGCCAGCAGCCCGGCGACTAGACAAGAGACCCAGTACTTC.

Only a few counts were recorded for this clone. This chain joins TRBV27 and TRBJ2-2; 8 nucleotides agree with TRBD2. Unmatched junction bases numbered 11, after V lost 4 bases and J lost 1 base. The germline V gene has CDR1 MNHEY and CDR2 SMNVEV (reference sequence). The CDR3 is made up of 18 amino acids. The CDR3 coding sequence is TGTGCCAGCAGTTCCTTTCGGGGGGGGACCCAGAACACCGGGGAGCTGTTTTTT. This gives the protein CASSSFRGGTQNTGELFF.

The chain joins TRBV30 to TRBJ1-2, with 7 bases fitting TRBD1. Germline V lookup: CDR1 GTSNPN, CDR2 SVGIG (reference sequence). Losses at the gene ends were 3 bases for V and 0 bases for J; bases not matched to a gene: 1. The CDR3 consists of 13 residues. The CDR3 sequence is CAWRTGPNYGYTF. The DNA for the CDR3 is TGTGCCTGGAGGACAGGGCCTAACTATGGCTACACCTTC.

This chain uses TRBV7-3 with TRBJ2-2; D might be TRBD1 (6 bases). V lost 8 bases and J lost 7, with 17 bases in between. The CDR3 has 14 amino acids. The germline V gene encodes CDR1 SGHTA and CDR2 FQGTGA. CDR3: CASGRTEKSGELFF. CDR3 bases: TGTGCCAGCGGAAGGACAGAGAAAAGCGGGGAGCTGTTTTTT.

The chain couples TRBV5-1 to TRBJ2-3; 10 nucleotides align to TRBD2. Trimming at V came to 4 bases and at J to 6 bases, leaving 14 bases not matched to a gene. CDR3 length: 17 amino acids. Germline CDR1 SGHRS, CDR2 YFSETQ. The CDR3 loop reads CASSPGSSGGFGDTQYF. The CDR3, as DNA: TGCGCCAGCAGCCCGGGGTCTAGCGGGGGTTTTGGGGATACGCAGTATTTT.

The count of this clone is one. CDR3 sequence: CASSDQGGDSQPQHF. DNA for the CDR3: TGTGCCAGCAGTGACCAAGGGGGCGACAGTCAGCCCCAGCATTTT. The chain has TRBV6-1 and TRBJ1-5; 7 bases fit TRBD1. V trimming: 3 bases; J trimming: 6 bases; junction bases outside the gene matches: 8. This CDR3 comprises 15 residues. Germline V lookup: CDR1 MNHNS, CDR2 SASEGT.

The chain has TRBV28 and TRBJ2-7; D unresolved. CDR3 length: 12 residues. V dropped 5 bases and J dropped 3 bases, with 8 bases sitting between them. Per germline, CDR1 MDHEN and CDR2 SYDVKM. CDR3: CASSPLDYEQYF. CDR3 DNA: TGTGCCAGCAGTCCCCTAGACTACGAGCAGTACTTC.

CDR3 sequence (DNA): TGTGCCAGCAGCTTGAGCCTTACAGGGGAGGGCTACACCTTC. Translation: CASSLSLTGEGYTF. This chain connects TRBV7-9 to TRBJ1-2; 7 bases line up with TRBD1. Trimming removed 3 bases from V and 8 bases from J; junction bases left unmatched: 9. Germline CDR1 and CDR2: SEHNR and FQNEAQ (reference sequence). There are 14 residues in the CDR3.

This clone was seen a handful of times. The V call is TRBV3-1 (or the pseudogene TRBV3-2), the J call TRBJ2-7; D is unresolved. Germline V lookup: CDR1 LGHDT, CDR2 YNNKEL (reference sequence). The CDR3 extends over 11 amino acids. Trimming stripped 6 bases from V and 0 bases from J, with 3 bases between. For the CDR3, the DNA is TGTGCCAGCAGTCGCTCCTACGAGCAGTACTTC. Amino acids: CASSRSYEQYF.

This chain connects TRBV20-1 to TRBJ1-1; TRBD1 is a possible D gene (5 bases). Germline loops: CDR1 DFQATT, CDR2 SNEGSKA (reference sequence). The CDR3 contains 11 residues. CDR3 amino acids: CSAPGVTEAFF. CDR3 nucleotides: TGCAGCGCCCCGGGGGTCACTGAAGCTTTCTTT.

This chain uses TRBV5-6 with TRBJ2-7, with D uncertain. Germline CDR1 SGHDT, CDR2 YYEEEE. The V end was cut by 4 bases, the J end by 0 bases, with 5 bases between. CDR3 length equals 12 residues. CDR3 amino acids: CASSLVSYEQYF. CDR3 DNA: TGTGCCAGCAGCCTTGTCTCCTACGAGCAGTACTTC.

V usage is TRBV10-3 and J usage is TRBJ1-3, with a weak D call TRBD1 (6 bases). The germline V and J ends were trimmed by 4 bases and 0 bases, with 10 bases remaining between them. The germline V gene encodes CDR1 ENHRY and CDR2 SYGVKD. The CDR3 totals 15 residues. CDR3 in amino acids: CAISGGHLSGNTIYF. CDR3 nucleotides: TGTGCCATCAGTGGGGGACACCTCTCTGGAAACACCATATATTTT.

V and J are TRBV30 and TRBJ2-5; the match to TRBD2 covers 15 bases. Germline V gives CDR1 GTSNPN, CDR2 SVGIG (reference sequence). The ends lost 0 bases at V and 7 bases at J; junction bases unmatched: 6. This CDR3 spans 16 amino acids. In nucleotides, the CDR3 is TGTGCCTGGAGTGTAGGACTAGCGGGGGGGTCCGGGACCCAGTACTTC. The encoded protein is CAWSVGLAGGSGTQYF.

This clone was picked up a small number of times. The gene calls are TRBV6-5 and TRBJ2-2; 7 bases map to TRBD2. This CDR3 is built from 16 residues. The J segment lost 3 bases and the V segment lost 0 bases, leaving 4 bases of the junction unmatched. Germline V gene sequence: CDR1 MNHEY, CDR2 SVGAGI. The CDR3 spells CASSYSRTRDTGELFF. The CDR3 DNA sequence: TGTGCCAGCAGTTACTCCCGGACTAGGGACACCGGGGAGCTGTTTTTT.

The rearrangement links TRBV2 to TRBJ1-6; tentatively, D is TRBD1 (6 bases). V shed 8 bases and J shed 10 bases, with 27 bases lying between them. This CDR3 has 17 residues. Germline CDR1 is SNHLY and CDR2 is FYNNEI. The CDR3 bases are TGTGCCAGCTCTAGGGGGACACGGGACCGAGGGCGCTCACCCCTCCACTTT. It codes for CASSRGTRDRGRSPLHF. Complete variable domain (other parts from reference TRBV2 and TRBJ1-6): EPEVTQTPSHQVTQMGQEVILRCVPISNHLYFYWYRQILGQKVEFLVSFYNNEISEKSEIFDDQFSVERPDGSNFTLKIRSTKLEDSAMYFCASSRGTRDRGRSPLHFGNGTRLTVT.

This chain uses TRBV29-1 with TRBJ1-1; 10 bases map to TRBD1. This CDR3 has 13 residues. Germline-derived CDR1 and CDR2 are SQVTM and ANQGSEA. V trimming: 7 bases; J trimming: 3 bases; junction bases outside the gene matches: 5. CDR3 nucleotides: TGCAGCGCCACGGGACAGGGGTACACTGAAGCTTTCTTT. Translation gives CSATGQGYTEAFF. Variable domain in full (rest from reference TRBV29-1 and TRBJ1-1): SAVISQKPSRDICQRGTSLTIQCQVDSQVTMMFWYRQQPGQSLTLIATANQGSEATYESGFVIDKFPISRPNLTFSTLTVSNMSPEDSSIYLCSATGQGYTEAFFGQGTRLTVV.